This T cell receptor (beta chain) was identified during a study of blood T cell repertoires in COVID-19. The overall study: PBMCs, B-cell-depleted T cells, or T cells were the source of the cDNA or gDNA that made up the material.

V dropped 0 bases and J dropped 0 bases, with 6 bases sitting between them. CDR1 and CDR2 (germline): SGDLS, YYNGEE. This CDR3 comprises 15 residues. Data came from immunoSEQ multiplex PCR; TCRdb stores just in-frame clones and leaves some out. The repertoire includes 20,000 to 25,000 clones, 80% of them detected once, and around 13% sits in the top ten. Sequencing was performed on peripheral blood. The genes are TRBV9 and TRBJ2-2, with a tentative D call TRBD1 (6 bases). The TCR originated in a man aged 55 to 70 with active COVID-19. CDR3 in amino acids: CASSVGTANTGELFF. The CDR3 DNA reads as TGTGCCAGCAGCGTAGGGACAGCGAACACCGGGGAGCTGTTTTTT. The full variable domain, in which reference TRBV9 and TRBJ2-2 provide the parts outside the CDR3, is DSGVTQTPKHLITATGQRVTLRCSPRSGDLSVYWYQQSLDQGLQFLIQYYNGEERAKGNILERFSAQQFPDLHSELNLSSLELGDSALYFCASSVGTANTGELFFGEGSRLTVL.